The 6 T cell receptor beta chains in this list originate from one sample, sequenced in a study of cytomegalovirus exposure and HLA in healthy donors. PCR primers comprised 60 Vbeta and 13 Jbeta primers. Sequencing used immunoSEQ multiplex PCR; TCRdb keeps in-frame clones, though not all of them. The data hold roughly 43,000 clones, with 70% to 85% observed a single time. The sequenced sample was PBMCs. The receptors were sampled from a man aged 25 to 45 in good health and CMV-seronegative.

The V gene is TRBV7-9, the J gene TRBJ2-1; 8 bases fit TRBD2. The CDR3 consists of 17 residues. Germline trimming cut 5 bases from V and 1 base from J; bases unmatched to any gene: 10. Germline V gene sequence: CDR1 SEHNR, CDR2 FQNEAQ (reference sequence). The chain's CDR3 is CASSPLRSGASYNEQFF. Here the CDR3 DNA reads TGTGCCAGCAGCCCCTTACGTAGCGGGGCGTCCTACAATGAGCAGTTCTTC.

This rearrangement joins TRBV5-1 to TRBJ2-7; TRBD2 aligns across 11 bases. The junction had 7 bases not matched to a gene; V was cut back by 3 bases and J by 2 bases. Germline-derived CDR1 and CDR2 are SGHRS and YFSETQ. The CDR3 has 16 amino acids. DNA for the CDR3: TGCGCCAGCAGCTCAATCGGGACTAGCGGTACCTACGAGCAGTACTTC. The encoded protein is CASSSIGTSGTYEQYF.

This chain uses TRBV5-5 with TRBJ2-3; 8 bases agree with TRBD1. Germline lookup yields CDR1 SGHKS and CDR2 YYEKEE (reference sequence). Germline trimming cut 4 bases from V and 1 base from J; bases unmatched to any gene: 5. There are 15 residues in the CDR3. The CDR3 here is CASSHDRGGTDTQYF. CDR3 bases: TGTGCCAGCAGCCATGACAGGGGCGGCACAGATACGCAGTATTTT.

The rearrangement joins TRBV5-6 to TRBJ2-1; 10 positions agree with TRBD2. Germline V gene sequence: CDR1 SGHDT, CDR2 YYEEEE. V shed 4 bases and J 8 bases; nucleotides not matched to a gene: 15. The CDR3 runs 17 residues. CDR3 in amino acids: CASSRAGGEIRMDEQFF. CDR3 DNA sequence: TGTGCCAGCAGCCGAGCGGGAGGGGAAATAAGGATGGATGAGCAGTTCTTC.

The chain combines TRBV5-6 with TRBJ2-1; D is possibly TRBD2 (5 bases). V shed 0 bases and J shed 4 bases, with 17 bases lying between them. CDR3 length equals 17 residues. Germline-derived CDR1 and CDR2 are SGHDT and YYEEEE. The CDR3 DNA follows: TGTGCCAGCAGCTTGGTTCCGTCCAGCGGAGGTTACAATGAGCAGTTCTTC. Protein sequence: CASSLVPSSGGYNEQFF. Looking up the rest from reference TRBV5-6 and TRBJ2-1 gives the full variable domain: DAGVTQSPTHLIKTRGQQVTLRCSPKSGHDTVSWYQQALGQGPQFIFQYYEEEERQRGNFPDRFSGHQFPNYSSELNVNALLLGDSALYLCASSLVPSSGGYNEQFFGPGTRLTVL.

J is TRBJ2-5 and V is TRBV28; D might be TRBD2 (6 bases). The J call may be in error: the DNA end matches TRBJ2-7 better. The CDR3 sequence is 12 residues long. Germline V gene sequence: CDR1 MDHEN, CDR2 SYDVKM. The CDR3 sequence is CASRGSLYEQYF. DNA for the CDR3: TGTGCCAGCCGGGGGTCCCTCTACGAGCAGTACTTC.